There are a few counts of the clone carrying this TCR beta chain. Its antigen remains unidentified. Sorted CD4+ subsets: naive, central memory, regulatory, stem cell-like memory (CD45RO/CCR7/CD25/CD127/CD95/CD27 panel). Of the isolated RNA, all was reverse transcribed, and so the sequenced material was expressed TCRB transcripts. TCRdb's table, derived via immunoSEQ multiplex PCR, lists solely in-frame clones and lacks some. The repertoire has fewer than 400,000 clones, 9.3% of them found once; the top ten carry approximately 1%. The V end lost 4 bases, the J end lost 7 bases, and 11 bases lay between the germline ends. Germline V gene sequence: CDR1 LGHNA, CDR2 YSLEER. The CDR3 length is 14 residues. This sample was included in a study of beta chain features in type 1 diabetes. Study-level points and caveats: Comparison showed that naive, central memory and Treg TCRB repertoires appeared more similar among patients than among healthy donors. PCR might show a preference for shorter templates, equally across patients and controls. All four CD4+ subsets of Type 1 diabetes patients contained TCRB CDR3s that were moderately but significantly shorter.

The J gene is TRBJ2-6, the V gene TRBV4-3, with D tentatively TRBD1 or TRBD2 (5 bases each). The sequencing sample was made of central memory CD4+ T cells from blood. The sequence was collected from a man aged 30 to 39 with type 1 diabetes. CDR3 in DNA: TGCGCCAGCAGCCGACCGGGACGAGCCAACGTCCTGACTTTC. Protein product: CASSRPGRANVLTF.